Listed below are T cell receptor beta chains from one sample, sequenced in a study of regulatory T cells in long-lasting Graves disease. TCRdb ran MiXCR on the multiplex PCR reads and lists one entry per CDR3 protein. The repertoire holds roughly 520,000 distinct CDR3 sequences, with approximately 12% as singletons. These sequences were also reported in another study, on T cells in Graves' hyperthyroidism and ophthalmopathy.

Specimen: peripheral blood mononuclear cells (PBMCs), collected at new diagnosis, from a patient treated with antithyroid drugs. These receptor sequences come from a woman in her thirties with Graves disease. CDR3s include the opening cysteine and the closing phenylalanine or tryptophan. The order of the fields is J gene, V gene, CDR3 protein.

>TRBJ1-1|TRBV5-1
CASSQSGGLNTEAFF
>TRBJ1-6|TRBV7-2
CASSSTAINSPLHF
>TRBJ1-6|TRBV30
CAWSAQGPLHF
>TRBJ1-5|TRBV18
CASSRGDGQPQHF
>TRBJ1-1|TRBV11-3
CASSPRDRGVFTEAFF
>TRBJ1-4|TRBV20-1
CSARVSGEKLFF
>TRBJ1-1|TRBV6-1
CASSKPGTTEAFF
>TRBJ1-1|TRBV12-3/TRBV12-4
CASSLKRTFTEAFF
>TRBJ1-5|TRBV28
CASSPDSARPQHF
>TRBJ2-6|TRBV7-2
CASSLAGAGGANVLTF
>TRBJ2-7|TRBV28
CASRPGVRLFYEQYF
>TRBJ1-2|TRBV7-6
CASSSGGQWEF
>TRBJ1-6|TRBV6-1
CAVGTAGRSPLHF
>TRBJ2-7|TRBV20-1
CSAMTSPGTDEQYF
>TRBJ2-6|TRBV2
CASSKQGAGANVLTF
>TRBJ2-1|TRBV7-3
CASSRLGTSGSRPYNEQFF
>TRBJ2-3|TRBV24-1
CATSDSPTRLRDDTQYF